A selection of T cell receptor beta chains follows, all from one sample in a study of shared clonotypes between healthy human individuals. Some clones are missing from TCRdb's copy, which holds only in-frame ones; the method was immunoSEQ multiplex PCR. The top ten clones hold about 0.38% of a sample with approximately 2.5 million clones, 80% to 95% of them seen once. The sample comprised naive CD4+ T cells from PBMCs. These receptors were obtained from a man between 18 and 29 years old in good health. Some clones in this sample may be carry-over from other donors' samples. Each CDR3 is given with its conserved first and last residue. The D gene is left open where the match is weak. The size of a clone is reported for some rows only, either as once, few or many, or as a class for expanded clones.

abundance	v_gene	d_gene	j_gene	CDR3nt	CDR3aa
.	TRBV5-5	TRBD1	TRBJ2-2	TGTGCCAGCAGCGGGACAGGGGCCGACACCGGGGAGCTGTTTTTT	CASSGTGADTGELFF
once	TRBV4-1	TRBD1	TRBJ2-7	TGCGCCAGCAGCCAGCCCTCGGGGGGACAGGGTCGGGAGCAGTACTTC	CASSQPSGGQGREQYF
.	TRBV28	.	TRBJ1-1	TGTGCCAGCAGCCCTCCGAGCGGGCGCACTGAAGCTTTCTTT	CASSPPSGRTEAFF
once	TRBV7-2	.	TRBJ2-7	TGTGCCAGCAGCTTACACTACGAGCAGTACTTC	CASSLHYEQYF
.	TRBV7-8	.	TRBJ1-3	TGTGCCAGCAGCCCGACAGGTGTTTCGGGTGGAAACACCATATATTTT	CASSPTGVSGGNTIYF
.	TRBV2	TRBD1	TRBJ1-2	TGTGCCAGCCACCGGGACAGGGGGCGCGGTGGCTACACCTTC	CASHRDRGRGGYTF
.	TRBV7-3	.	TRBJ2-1	TGTGCCAGCAGCTCTAGGGCAGGGCTCCCCTACAATGAGCAGTTCTTC	CASSSRAGLPYNEQFF
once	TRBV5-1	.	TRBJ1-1	TGCGCCAGCGGCCCGGTAGTTGGGTACACTGAAGCTTTCTTT	CASGPVVGYTEAFF
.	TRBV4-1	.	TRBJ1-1	TGCGCCAGCAGCCAAGAAAGCGTGGGACCCAAGGTGGGTGAAGCTTTCTTT	CASSQESVGPKVGEAFF
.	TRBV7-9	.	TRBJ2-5	TGTGCCAGCATCGAAGGGGGGCGAGAGACCCAGTACTTC	CASIEGGRETQYF
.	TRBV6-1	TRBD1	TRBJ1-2	TGTGCCAGCAGTAATACAGGGGGCGCGGACTATGGCTACACCTTC	CASSNTGGADYGYTF
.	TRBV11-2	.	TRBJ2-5	TGTGCCAGCAGCTTAGGGTTCGGGGAGACCCAGTACTTC	CASSLGFGETQYF
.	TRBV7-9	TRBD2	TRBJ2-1	TGTGCCAGCAGCTCGGGACTAGCGGGAGCGGTGGATGAGCAGTTCTTC	CASSSGLAGAVDEQFF
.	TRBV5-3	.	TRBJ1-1	TGTGCCAGAAGCTTGCCGGGACCTATGAACACTGAAGCTTTCTTT	CARSLPGPMNTEAFF
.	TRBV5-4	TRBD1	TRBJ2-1	TGTGCCAGCAGCTCGGAGACAGGGGGCGATGAGCAGTTCTTC	CASSSETGGDEQFF
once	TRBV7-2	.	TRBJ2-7	TGTGCCAGCACCCTTTCGACAGGCTCCTACGAGCAGTACTTC	CASTLSTGSYEQYF
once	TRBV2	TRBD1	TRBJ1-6	TGTGCCAGCCGTGGGACAGAAAATTCACCCCTCCACTTT	CASRGTENSPLHF
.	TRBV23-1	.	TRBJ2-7	TGCGCCAGCAGTCACCGGCCGGGGTGCTACTACGAGCAGTACTTC	CASSHRPGCYYEQYF
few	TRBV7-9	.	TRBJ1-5	TGTGCCAGCCATACAGGGAATCCCAATCAGCCCCAGCATTTT	CASHTGNPNQPQHF
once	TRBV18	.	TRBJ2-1	TGTGCCAGCTCACCAATCGGTTACAATGAGCAGTTCTTC	CASSPIGYNEQFF
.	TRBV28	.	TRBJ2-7	TGTGCCAGCAGTTCATCTTCTTGGGGAGGATACGAGCAGTACTTC	CASSSSSWGGYEQYF
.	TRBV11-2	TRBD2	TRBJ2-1	TGTGCCAGCAGCGAGAAGGGACTAGCGGCCTCCTACAATGAGCAGTTCTTC	CASSEKGLAASYNEQFF
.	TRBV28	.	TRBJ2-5	TGTGCCAGCAGGGCACAGGCTCAAGAGACCCAGTACTTC	CASRAQAQETQYF
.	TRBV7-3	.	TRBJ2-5	TGTGCCAGCAGTGGGGGGAACCAAGAGACCCAGTACTTC	CASSGGNQETQYF
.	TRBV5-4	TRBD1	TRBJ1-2	TGTGCCAGCAGTCAGGACAGGGCTGGCTACACCTTC	CASSQDRAGYTF
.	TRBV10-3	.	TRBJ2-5	TGTGCCATCAGTGGGGCGGGCCAAGAGACCCAGTACTTC	CAISGAGQETQYF
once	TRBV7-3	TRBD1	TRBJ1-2	TGTGCCAGCAGCTTCCGGGACAGGTCCTATGGCTACACCTTC	CASSFRDRSYGYTF
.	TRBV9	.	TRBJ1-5	TGTGCCAGCAGCGTAGTGGGGGACCCCAATCAGCCCCAGCATTTT	CASSVVGDPNQPQHF
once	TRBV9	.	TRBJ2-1	TGTGCCAGCAGCGCAAAACCCGCGGGCTTTCCTGACAATGAGCAGTTCTTC	CASSAKPAGFPDNEQFF
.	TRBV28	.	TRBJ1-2	TGTGCCAGCAGCACCCCAGACAGGCCGAACTATGGCTACACCTTC	CASSTPDRPNYGYTF
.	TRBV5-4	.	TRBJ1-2	TGTGCCAGCAGCCCCCGAGGGGAAAGGAACTATGGCTACACCTTC	CASSPRGERNYGYTF
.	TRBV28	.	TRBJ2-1	TGTGCCAGCAGTTTAGTGGGGGGCAATGAGCAGTTCTTC	CASSLVGGNEQFF
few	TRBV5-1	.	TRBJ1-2	TGCGCCAGCAGCTTGTCCGGTAATGGCTACACCTTC	CASSLSGNGYTF
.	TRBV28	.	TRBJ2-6	TGTGCCAGCAGCACTCAGCTCATGGGGGCCAACGTCCTGACTTTC	CASSTQLMGANVLTF
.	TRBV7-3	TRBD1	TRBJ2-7	TGTGCCAGCAGCTTAAACCCTGGGACAGGAGGCGAGCAGTACTTC	CASSLNPGTGGEQYF